This note documents a single T cell receptor (beta chain) sequence. Its antigen is still unknown. The data were obtained in a study of regulatory dendritic cells for organ transplantation. Study observations and caveats: Naive CD4+ and CD8+ repertoires were highly diverse; memory CD8+ was most oligoclonal. Resting memory CD8+ T cells held the most alloreactive clonotypes. Mature dendritic cells appeared to drive more memory CD8+ clonal expansion than regulatory ones.

Germline CDR1 and CDR2: SGHTA and FQGNSA. This CDR3 contains 15 residues. J gave up 2 bases and V 3 bases, and 4 bases lay outside the gene matches. Produced via immunoSEQ multiplex PCR; TCRdb's table is partial and in-frame only. The table lists roughly 28,000 clones, 82% of them singletons. CD4+ or CD8+ T cells were sorted as naive CD45RA+ or memory CD45RO+. V gene TRBV7-2 combines with J gene TRBJ2-1; TRBD2 aligns across 7 bases. The origin of this receptor is a human donor in good health. Input material: naive CD4+ T cells from blood. The subset denotes: CD45RA+ naive T cells. CDR3 sequence: CASSFPGLTYNEQFF. As DNA, the CDR3 is TGTGCCAGCAGCTTCCCGGGACTAACCTACAATGAGCAGTTCTTC.